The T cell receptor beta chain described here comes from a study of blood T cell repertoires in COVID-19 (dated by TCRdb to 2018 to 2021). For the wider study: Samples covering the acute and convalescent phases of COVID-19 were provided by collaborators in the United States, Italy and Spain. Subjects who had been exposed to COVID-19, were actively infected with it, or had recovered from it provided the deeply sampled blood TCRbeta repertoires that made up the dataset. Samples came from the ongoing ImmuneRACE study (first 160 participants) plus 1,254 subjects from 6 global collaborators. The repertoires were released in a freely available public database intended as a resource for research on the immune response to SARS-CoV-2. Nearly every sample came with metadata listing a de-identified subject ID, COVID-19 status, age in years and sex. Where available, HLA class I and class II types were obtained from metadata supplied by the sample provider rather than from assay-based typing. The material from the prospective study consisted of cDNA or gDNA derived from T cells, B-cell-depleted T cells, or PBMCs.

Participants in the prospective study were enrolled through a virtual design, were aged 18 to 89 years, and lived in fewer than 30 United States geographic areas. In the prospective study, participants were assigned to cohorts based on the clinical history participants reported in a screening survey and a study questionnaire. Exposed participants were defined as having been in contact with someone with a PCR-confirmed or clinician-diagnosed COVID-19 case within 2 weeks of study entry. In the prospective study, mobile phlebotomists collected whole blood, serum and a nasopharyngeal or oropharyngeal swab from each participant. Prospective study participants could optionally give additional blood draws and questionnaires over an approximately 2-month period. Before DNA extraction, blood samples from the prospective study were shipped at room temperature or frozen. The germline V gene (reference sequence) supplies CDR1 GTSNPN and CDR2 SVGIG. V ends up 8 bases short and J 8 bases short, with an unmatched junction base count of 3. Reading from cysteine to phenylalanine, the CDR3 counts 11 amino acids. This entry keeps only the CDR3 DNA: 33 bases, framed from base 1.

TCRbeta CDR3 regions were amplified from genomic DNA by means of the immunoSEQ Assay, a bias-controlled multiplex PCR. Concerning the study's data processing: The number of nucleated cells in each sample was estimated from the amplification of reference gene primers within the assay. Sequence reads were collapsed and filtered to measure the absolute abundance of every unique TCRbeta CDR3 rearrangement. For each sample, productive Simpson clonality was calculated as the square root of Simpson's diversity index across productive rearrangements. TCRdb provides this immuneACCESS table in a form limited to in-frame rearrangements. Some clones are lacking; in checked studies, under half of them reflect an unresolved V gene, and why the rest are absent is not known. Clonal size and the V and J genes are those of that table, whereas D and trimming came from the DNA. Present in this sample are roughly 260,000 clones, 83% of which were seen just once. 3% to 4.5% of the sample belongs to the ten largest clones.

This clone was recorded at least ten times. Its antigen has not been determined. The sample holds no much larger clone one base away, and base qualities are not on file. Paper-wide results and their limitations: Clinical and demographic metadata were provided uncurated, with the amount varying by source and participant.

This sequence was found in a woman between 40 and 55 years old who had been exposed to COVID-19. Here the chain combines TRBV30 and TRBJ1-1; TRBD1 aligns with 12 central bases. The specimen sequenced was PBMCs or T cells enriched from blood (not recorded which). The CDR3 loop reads CAGDRGQEAFF. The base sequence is TGTGCCGGGGACAGGGGGCAGGAAGCTTTCTTT.